Only a few counts were recorded for the clone carrying this TCR beta chain. No antigen is known for it. Trimming removed 2 bases at V and 2 bases at J, with 8 bases between. The CDR3 length is 13 residues. Germline CDR1 SGHDT, CDR2 YYEEEE. 60 Vbeta and 13 Jbeta primers were used in PCR. The method was immunoSEQ multiplex PCR; TCRdb's version includes in-frame clones alone and lacks a portion of them. This sample carries under 200,000 clones, 75% to 80% of them seen once, and the ten largest clones take approximately 2.9%. The data stem from a study of cytomegalovirus exposure and HLA in healthy donors. Points from the study as a whole: Cytomegalovirus association was listed for about 170 TCR beta chains. Later analysis identified around 15,000 TCR beta sequences associated with HLA alleles, using a false discovery rate threshold of 0.05. Both high specificity and high sensitivity reportedly marked the classifier's diagnosis of cytomegalovirus status. Among the CMV-associated chains, a few were confirmed in vitro as specific for CMV antigens.

The sequence was obtained from a woman aged 40 to 49 in good health and CMV-seropositive. Sequencing was carried out using PBMCs. The rearrangement uses TRBV5-6 and TRBJ2-7, with D perhaps TRBD1 (6 bases). The CDR3 here is CASSLWGPYEQYF. The CDR3 coding sequence is TGTGCCAGCAGCTTATGGGGGCCCTACGAGCAGTACTTC.